The rows below give T cell receptor beta chains drawn from one sample of a study of blood T cell repertoires in COVID-19. Here immunoSEQ multiplex PCR was the method, and the copy in TCRdb shows in-frame clones only, minus some. Of about 320,000 clones in the sample, about 92% are singletons; the top ten hold 2.6%. The sequenced material came from PBMCs or T cells enriched from blood (not recorded which). These receptor sequences come from a man between 60 and 75 years old who had recovered from COVID-19. Both conserved end residues are part of each CDR3.

J gene,V gene,CDR3 protein
TRBJ2-7,TRBV6-5,CASQKAGTSVHEQYF
TRBJ1-6,TRBV10-3,CAISERGSNSPLHF
TRBJ2-5,TRBV5-1,CASSSRQGWETQYF
TRBJ2-5,TRBV30,CAWSRGLAGETQYF
TRBJ2-3,TRBV12-3/TRBV12-4,CASSLYSGGAQYF
TRBJ2-7,TRBV30,CAWSSGTGGPVTHEQYF
TRBJ1-6,TRBV7-2,CASTPGVRANNSPLHF
TRBJ2-7,TRBV10-2,CASRRGQNYEQYF
TRBJ2-5,TRBV7-3,CASSPSRAGVETQYF
TRBJ1-2,TRBV9,CASSGKGVDGYTF
TRBJ1-2,TRBV19,CASSRQGIYGYTF
TRBJ1-1,TRBV6-6,CASSSPTGVNTEAFF
TRBJ1-2,TRBV30,CAWAGQGAFGYTF
TRBJ1-4,TRBV2,CASRSTGGRLGEKLFF
TRBJ1-1,TRBV5-1,CASSTGTGGFNTEAFF
TRBJ2-2,TRBV7-9,CASSSRGVLAGDHTGELFF
TRBJ2-7,TRBV7-2,CASSQTSGETYEQYF
TRBJ1-2,TRBV5-1,CASSAGQAGYGYTF
TRBJ2-2,TRBV19,CASSIELAGSRGELFF
TRBJ2-5,TRBV19,CATGTSGGRETQYF
TRBJ1-1,TRBV6-5,CASSYPLAGSNTEAFF
TRBJ1-5,TRBV6-1,CASSEARADSNQPQHF
TRBJ1-1,TRBV11-2,CASSLESGLTEAFF
TRBJ2-7,TRBV7-6,CASSLGDRGYEQYF
TRBJ2-1,TRBV30,CACLRRSGPGEQFF
TRBJ2-7,TRBV19,CASSIGTGGYEQYF
TRBJ1-3,TRBV29-1,CSGVTRGNTIYF
TRBJ2-1,TRBV18,CASREWAGSYNEQFF
TRBJ1-2,TRBV11-2,CASSSSSRTGGTF
TRBJ2-7,TRBV9,CASSVKDRVYEQYF
TRBJ2-2,TRBV6-5,CATIGGLVGGELFF
TRBJ2-7,TRBV5-1,CASRRDRGITEQYF
TRBJ2-7,TRBV4-3,CASSQDVREGEQYF
TRBJ2-1,TRBV19,CASKSEPRGGNEQFF
TRBJ2-1,TRBV9,CASSPHLRELNEQFF
TRBJ2-2,TRBV6-5,CASRRGQNTGELFF
TRBJ1-2,TRBV4-2,CASSQDRREGRNYGYTF
TRBJ2-1,TRBV15,CATSRDRVASEQFF
TRBJ2-1,TRBV10-2,CASVPGLAGEGAYNEQFF
TRBJ1-4,TRBV9,CASSVGQGASHEKLFF
TRBJ2-1,TRBV7-9,CASSSPGLPAYNEQFF
TRBJ2-2,TRBV14,CASSQRDSNTGELFF
TRBJ1-1,TRBV6-5,CASSQDANTEAFF
TRBJ1-2,TRBV4-2,CASSQVSGGRGGYTF
TRBJ2-3,TRBV5-1,CASSAGTGQDTQYF
TRBJ1-4,TRBV9,CASSVGEDRDPLEKLFF